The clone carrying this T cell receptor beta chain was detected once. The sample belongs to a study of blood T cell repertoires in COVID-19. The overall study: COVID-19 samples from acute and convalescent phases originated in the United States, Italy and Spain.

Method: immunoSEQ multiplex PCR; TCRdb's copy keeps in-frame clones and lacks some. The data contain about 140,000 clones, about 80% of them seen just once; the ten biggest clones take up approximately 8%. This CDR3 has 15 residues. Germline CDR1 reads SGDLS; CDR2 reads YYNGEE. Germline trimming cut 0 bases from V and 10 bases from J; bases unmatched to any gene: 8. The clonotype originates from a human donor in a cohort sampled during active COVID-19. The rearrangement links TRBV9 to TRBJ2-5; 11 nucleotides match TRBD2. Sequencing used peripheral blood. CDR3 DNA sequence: TGTGCCAGCAGCGTAGCCCCCTTAGCGGGGGGGAACCAGTACTTC. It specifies CASSVAPLAGGNQYF.